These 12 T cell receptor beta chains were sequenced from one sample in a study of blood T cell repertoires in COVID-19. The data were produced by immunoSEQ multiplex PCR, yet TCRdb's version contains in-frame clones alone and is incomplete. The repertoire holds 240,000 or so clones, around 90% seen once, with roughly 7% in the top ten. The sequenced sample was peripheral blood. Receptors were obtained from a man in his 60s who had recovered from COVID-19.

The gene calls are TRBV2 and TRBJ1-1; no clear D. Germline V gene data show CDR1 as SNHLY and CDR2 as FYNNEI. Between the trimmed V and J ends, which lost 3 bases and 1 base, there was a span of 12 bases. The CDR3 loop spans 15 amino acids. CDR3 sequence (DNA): TGTGCCAGCAGTGATGATTCAGGCCGGAACACTGAAGCTTTCTTT. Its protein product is CASSDDSGRNTEAFF.

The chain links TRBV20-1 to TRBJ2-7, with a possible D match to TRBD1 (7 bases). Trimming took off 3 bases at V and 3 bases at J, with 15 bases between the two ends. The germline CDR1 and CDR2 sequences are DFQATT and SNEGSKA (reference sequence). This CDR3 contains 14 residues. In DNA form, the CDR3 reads TGCAGTGCTAGTAGCCAGGGGGGCGGCTACGAGCAGTACTTC. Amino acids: CSASSQGGGYEQYF.

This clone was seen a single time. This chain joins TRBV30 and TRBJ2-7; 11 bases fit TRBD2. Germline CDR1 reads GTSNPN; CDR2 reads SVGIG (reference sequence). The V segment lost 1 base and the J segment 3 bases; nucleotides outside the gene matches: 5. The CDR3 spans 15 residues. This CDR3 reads CAWSDGTSGRYEQYF. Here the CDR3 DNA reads TGTGCCTGGAGTGATGGGACTAGCGGCCGCTACGAGCAGTACTTC.

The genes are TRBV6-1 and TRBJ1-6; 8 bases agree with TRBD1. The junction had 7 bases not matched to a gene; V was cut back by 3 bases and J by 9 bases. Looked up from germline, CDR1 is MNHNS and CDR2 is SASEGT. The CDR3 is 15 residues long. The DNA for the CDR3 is TGTGCCAGCAGTGACCAAGGAGACAGGGGTTCACCCCTCCACTTT. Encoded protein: CASSDQGDRGSPLHF.

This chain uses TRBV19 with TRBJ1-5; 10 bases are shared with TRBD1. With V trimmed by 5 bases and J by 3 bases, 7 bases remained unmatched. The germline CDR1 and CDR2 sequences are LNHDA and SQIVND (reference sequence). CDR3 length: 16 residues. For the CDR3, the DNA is TGTGCCAGTAGTCGGGACAGGGGCCGTCACAATCAGCCCCAGCATTTT. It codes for CASSRDRGRHNQPQHF.

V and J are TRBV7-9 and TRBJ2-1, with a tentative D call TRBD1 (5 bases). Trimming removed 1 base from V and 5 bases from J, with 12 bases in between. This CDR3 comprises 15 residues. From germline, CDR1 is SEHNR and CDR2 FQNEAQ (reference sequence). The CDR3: CASSLVGHLDNEQFF. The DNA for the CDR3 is TGTGCCAGCAGCTTAGTAGGACACCTTGACAATGAGCAGTTCTTC. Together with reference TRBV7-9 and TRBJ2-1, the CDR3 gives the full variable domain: DTGVSQNPRHKITKRGQNVTFRCDPISEHNRLYWYRQTLGQGPEFLTYFQNEAQLEKSRLLSDRFSAERPKGSFSTLEIQRTEQGDSAMYLCASSLVGHLDNEQFFGPGTRLTVL.

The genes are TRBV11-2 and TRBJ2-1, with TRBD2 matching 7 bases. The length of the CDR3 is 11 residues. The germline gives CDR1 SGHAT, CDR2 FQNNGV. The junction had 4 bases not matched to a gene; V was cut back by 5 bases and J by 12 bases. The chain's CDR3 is CASSPGTTQFF. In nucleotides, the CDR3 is TGTGCCAGCAGCCCGGGGACTACGCAGTTCTTC. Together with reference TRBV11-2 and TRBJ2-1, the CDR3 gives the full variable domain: EAGVAQSPRYKIIEKRQSVAFWCNPISGHATLYWYQQILGQGPKLLIQFQNNGVVDDSQLPKDRFSAERLKGVDSTLKIQPAKLEDSAVYLCASSPGTTQFFGPGTRLTVL.

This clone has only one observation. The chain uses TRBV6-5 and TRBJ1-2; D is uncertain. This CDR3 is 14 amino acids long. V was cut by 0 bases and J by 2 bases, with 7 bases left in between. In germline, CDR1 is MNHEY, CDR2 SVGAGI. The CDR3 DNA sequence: TGTGCCAGCAGTTACTCGCTAGAAAACTATGGCTACACCTTC. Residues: CASSYSLENYGYTF.

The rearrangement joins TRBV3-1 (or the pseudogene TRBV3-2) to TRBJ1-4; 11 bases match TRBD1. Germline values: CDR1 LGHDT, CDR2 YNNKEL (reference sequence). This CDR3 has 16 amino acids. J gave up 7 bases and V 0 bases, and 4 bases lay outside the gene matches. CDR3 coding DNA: TGTGCCAGCAGCCAAGAGGGCGGGACAGGGGGTGAAAAACTGTTTTTT. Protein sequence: CASSQEGGTGGEKLFF.

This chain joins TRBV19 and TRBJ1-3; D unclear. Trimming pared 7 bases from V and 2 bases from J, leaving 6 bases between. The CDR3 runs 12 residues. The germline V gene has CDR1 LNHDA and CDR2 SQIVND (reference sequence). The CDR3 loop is CASKSPGNTIYF. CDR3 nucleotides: TGTGCCAGTAAGAGCCCTGGAAACACCATATATTTT.

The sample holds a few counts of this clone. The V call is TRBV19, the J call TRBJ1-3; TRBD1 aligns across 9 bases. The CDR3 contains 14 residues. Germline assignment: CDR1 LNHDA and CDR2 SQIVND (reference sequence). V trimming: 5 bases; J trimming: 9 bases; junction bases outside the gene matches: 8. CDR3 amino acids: CASSARDRVPTIYF. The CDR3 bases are TGTGCCAGTAGTGCTCGGGACAGGGTACCCACCATATATTTT.

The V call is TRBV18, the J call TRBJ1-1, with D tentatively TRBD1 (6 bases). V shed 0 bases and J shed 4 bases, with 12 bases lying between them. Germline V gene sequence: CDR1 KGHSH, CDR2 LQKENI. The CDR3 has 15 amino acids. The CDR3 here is CASSPPMGQRTEAFF. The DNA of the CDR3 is TGTGCCAGCTCACCACCGATGGGACAACGCACTGAAGCTTTCTTT.